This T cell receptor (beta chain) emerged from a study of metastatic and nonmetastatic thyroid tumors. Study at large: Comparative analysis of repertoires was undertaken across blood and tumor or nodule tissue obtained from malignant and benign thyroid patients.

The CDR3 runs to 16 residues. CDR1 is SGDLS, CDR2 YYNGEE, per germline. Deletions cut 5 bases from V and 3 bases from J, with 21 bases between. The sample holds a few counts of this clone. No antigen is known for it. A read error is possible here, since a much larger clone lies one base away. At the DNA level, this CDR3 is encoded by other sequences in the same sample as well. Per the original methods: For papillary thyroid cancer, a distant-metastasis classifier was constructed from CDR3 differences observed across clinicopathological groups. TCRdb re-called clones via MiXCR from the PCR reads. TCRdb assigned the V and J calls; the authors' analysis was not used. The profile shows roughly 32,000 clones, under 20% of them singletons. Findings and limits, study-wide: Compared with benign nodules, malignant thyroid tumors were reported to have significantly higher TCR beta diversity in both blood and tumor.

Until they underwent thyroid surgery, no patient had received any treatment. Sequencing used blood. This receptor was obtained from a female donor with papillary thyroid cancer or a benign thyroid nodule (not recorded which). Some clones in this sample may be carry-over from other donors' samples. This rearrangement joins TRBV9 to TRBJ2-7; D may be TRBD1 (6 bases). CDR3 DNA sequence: TGTGCCAGCAGTGATTCTATGGACAGTCGGGACTACGAGCAGTACTTC. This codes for CASSDSMDSRDYEQYF.